A single T cell receptor (beta chain) is shown here with its context. Its antigen remains unknown. It was with 60 Vbeta and 13 Jbeta primers that the PCR ran. The table came from immunoSEQ multiplex PCR; TCRdb's copy has only in-frame clones and leaves some out. This sample's table has 150,000 to 200,000 clones. The sample is drawn from a study of cytomegalovirus exposure and HLA in healthy donors. Findings and limits, study-wide: For cytomegalovirus status, the classifier reportedly gave diagnoses with high specificity and sensitivity. In an earlier analysis, productive rearrangement rates for most beta V segments clustered near 87% or 30%. Later analysis demonstrated an association between a missense DCLRE1C variant and TCR beta V- and J-gene trimming.

V was pared by 2 bases and J by 9 bases, with 5 bases between. CDR3 length: 11 residues. The germline CDR1 and CDR2 sequences are ENHRY and SYGVKD. This chain links TRBV10-3 with TRBJ2-1; no definite D call. The material sequenced was PBMCs. This clonotype was obtained from a man younger than 45 in good health and CMV-seronegative. In DNA, the CDR3 is TGTGCCATCAGTGAGGAGTTTGAGCAGTTCTTC. It translates to CAISEEFEQFF.